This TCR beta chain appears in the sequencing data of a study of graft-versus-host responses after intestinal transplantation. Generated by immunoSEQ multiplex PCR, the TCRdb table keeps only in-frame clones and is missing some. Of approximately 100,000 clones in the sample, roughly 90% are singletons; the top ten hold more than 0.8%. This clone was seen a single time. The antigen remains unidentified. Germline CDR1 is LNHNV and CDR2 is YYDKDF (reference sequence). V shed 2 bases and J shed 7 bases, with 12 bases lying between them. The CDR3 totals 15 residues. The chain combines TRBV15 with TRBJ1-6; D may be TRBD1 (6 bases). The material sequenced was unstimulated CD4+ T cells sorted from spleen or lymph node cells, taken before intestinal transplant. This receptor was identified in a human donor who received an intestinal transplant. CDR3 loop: CATSRNRVDNSPLHF. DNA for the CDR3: TGTGCCACCAGCAGAAACAGGGTGGACAATTCACCCCTCCACTTT.